This TCR beta chain derives from a study of T cell changes during pregnancy in multiple sclerosis. Here immunoSEQ multiplex PCR was the method, and the copy in TCRdb shows in-frame clones only, minus some. The profile covers tens of thousands of clones, with around nine tenths appearing a single time and 0.95% to 1.5% taken by the ten largest. This clone occurred once. This CDR3 has 19 residues. The germline V gene has CDR1 MDHEN and CDR2 SYDVKM. V trimming: 4 bases; J trimming: 1 base; junction bases outside the gene matches: 16. This TCR derives from a female donor with multiple sclerosis, enrolled in a pregnancy study. The sequences come from peripheral blood, collected in the third trimester of pregnancy. This sequence joins TRBV28 and TRBJ1-1; 9 bases fit TRBD1. The CDR3 DNA follows: TGTGCCAGCAGTTCTCAAATCGGACAGGGGAGTATAACGAACACTGAAGCTTTCTTT. Translation: CASSSQIGQGSITNTEAFF. Supplemented by reference TRBV28 and TRBJ1-1, the full variable domain reads DVKVTQSSRYLVKRTGEKVFLECVQDMDHENMFWYRQDPGLGLRLIYFSYDVKMKEKGDIPEGYSVSREKKERFSLILESASTNQTSMYLCASSSQIGQGSITNTEAFFGQGTRLTVV.